The present entry profiles one T cell receptor (beta chain) with its context. The CDR3 sequence is 14 residues long. The ends lost 5 bases at V and 8 bases at J; junction bases unmatched: 5. Per the germline V gene, CDR1 is MDHEN and CDR2 is SYDVKM. This sample is part of a study of blood T cell repertoires in COVID-19. On the study more broadly: Donors in the United States, Italy and Spain gave samples during acute or convalescent COVID-19. Sources were T cells, B-cell-depleted T cells, or PBMCs; the material itself was cDNA or gDNA.

As processed by the authors: Estimated nucleated cell counts came from reference gene primer amplification. Here immunoSEQ multiplex PCR was the method, and the copy in TCRdb shows in-frame clones only, minus some. Clone size and V and J calls were adopted from that table, with D and trimming inferred from the DNA. The data show nearly 300,000 clones, more than 70% seen once. The sample was peripheral blood. The origin of this receptor is a woman younger than 45 who had recovered from COVID-19. The V call is TRBV28, the J call TRBJ2-4, with 11 bases matching TRBD1. The CDR3 loop reads CASSEPGQGDIQYF. The CDR3 DNA reads TGTGCCAGCAGTGAACCGGGACAGGGGGACATTCAGTACTTC.